This TCR beta chain was recovered during a study of control samples from healthy donors and cancer patients. The method was immunoSEQ multiplex PCR; TCRdb's version includes in-frame clones alone and lacks a portion of them. The profile shows 95,000 to 100,000 clones, approximately 90% of them singletons. The CDR3 has 17 residues. What was sequenced was blood. The rearrangement uses TRBV7-5 and TRBJ1-1; the table's D call, TRBD1, was not checked against the DNA. TRBV7-5 is a pseudogene segment. This TCR was recovered from a man aged 25-40 years in good health. The CDR3 coding sequence is TGTGTCAGAAGCTACAGGGCGCTGGACAGCCCGAACACTGAAGCTTTCTTT. Its translation is CVRSYRALDSPNTEAFF.